This TCR beta chain derives from a study of OX40 agonist ivuxolimab in advanced cancers. Looking at the study overall: Participants could have had prior anti-PD-1, anti-PD-L1 or anti-CTLA-4 therapy, and around 40% had some. Study-level points and caveats: The study found among the lowest clonal expansion in partial responders at 0.1-3.0 mg/kg.

V shed 6 bases, J shed 4 bases, and the junction held 6 bases outside the gene matches. Germline V gene sequence: CDR1 MGHDK, CDR2 SYGVNS. The CDR3 contains 14 residues. Here immunoSEQ multiplex PCR was the method, and the copy in TCRdb shows in-frame clones only, minus some. The sample includes tens of thousands of clones, around 90% of them seen just once. As regards this clone: What it binds is not known.

The rearrangement joins TRBV25-1 to TRBJ2-5, with TRBD2 matching 9 bases. This TCR was recovered from an adult with an advanced solid tumor such as melanoma, head and neck, liver or kidney cancer. Specimen: CD4+ or CD8+ T cells sorted from blood, collected in a trial of the OX40 agonist ivuxolimab. Written as DNA, the CDR3 is TGTGCCAGCAGCTTGCGGGAGGGCCGAGAGACCCAGTACTTC. Protein: CASSLREGRETQYF.